Each of the 4 T cell receptor beta chains below was sequenced from the same sample in a study of cytomegalovirus exposure and HLA in healthy donors. A multiplex PCR was run with 60 Vbeta primers and 13 Jbeta primers. Profiling relied on immunoSEQ multiplex PCR, and the TCRdb table lists in-frame clones only, not all of them. The data show approximately 190,000 clones, about 90% seen once. Sequencing used PBMCs. These receptors were collected from a young man in good health and CMV-seronegative.

The chain recombines TRBV27 with TRBJ2-1; D is perhaps TRBD1 (7 bases). CDR3 length equals 13 residues. Germline-derived CDR1 and CDR2 are MNHEY and SMNVEV (reference sequence). With 8 bases removed from V and 7 bases from J, the gap between germline ends came to 15 bases. The CDR3 spells CASGAGGGNEQFF. CDR3 bases: TGTGCCAGCGGGGCAGGGGGAGGTAATGAGCAGTTCTTC.

The rearrangement joins TRBV19 to TRBJ1-2; a weak D match, TRBD1 (5 bases). Trimming stripped 3 bases from V and 4 bases from J, with 12 bases between. CDR3 length: 14 amino acids. Germline V gives CDR1 LNHDA, CDR2 SQIVND (reference sequence). The CDR3 DNA reads TGTGCCAGTAGTATCTTCGACAGCGTCTATGGCTACACCTTC. This codes for CASSIFDSVYGYTF.

The chain joins TRBV28 to TRBJ1-3, with no clear D. This CDR3 contains 14 residues. V was pared by 3 bases and J by 1 base, with 7 bases between. The germline V gene encodes CDR1 MDHEN and CDR2 SYDVKM. CDR3 region: CASSLSVSGNTIYF. The CDR3 nucleotides read TGTGCCAGCAGTTTGAGTGTGTCTGGAAACACCATATATTTT.

In its sample, this clone was seen a few times. A read error may account for a junction end that differs from germline. The CDR3 region is CASSVELQGTIVF. The CDR3, as DNA: TGTGCCAGCAGCGTAGAATTACAGGGCACTATTGTTTTT. The genes are TRBV9 and TRBJ1-4, with D maybe TRBD1 (6 bases). Germline values: CDR1 SGDLS, CDR2 YYNGEE. There are 13 residues in the CDR3.